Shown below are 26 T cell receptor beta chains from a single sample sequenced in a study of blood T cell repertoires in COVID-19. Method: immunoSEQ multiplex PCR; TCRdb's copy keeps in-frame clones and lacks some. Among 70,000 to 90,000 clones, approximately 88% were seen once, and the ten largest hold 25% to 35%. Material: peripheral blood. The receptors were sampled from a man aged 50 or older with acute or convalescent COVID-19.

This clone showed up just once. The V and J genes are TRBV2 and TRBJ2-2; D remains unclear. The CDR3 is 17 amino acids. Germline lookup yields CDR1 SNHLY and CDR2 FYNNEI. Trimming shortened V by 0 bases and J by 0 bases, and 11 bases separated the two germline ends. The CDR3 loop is CASSEARGFANTGELFF. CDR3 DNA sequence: TGTGCCAGCAGTGAAGCGCGAGGATTCGCGAACACCGGGGAGCTGTTTTTT. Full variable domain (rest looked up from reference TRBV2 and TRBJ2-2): EPEVTQTPSHQVTQMGQEVILRCVPISNHLYFYWYRQILGQKVEFLVSFYNNEISEKSEIFDDQFSVERPDGSNFTLKIRSTKLEDSAMYFCASSEARGFANTGELFFGEGSRLTVL.

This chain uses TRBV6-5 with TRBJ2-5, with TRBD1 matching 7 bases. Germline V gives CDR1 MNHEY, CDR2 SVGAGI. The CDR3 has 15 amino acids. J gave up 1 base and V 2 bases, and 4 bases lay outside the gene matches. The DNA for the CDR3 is TGTGCCAGCAGTTACCTGGGACAGTCCCAAGAGACCCAGTACTTC. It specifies CASSYLGQSQETQYF.

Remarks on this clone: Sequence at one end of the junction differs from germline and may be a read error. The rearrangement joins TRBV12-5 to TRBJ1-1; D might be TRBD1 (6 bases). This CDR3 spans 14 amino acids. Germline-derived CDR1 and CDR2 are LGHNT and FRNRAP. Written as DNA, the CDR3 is TGTGCTAGTGCTTTGGGGGGGCTTGGCACTGAAGCTTTCTTT. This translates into CASALGGLGTEAFF.

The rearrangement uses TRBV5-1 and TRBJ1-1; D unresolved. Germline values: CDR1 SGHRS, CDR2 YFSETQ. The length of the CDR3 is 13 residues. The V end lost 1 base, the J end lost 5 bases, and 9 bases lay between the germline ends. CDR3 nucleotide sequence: TGCGCCAGCAGCTTGAGCGGGGATACTGAAGCTTTCTTT. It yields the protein CASSLSGDTEAFF.

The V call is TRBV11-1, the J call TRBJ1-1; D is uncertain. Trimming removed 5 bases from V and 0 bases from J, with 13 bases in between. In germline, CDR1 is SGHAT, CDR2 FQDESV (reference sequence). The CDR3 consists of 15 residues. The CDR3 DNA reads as TGTGCCAGCAGCGGCAGGACTGGAATGAACACTGAAGCTTTCTTT. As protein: CASSGRTGMNTEAFF.

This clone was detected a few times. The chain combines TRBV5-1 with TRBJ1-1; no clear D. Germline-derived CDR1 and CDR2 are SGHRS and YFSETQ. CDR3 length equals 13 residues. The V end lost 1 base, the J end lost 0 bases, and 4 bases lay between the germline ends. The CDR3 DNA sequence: TGCGCCAGCAGCTTGCTAATGAACACTGAAGCTTTCTTT. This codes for CASSLLMNTEAFF.

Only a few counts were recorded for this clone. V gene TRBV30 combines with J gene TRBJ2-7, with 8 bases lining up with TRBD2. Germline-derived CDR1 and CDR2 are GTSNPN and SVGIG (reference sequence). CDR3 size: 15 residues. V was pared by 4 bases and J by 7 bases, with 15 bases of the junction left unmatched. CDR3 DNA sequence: TGTGCCTGGACAAACAAAGGGACTAGAGGGGGGGAGCAGTACTTC. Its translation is CAWTNKGTRGGEQYF.

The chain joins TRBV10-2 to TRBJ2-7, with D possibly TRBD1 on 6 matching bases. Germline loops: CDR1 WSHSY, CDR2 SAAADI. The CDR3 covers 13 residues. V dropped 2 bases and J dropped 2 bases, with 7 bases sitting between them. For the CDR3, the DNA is TGCGCCAGCAGTGAGGGACAGACCTACGAGCAGTACTTC. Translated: CASSEGQTYEQYF.

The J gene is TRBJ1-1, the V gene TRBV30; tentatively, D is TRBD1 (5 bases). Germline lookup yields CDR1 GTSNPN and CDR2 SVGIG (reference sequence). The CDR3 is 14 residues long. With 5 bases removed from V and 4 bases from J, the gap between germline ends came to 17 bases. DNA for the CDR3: TGTGCCTGGGGCCCGGGACTAACGGGCACTGAAGCTTTCTTT. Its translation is CAWGPGLTGTEAFF.

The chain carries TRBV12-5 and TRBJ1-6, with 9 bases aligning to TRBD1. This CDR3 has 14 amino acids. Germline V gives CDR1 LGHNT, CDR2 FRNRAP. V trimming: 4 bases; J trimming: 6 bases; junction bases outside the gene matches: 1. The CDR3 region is CASGSGQGNSPLHF. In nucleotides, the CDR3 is TGTGCTAGTGGTTCGGGACAGGGTAATTCACCCCTCCACTTT.

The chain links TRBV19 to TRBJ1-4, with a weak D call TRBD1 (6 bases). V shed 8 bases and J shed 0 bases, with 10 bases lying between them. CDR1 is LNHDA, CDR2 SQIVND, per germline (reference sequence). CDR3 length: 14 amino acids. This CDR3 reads CASLGHATNEKLFF. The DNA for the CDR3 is TGTGCCAGTTTGGGACACGCAACTAATGAAAAACTGTTTTTT.

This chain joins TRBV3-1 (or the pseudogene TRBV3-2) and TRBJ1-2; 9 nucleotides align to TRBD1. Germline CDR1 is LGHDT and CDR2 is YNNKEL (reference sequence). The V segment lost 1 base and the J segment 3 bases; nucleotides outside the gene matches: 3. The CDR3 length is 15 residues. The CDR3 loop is CASSQGDRGYYGYTF. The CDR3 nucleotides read TGTGCCAGCAGCCAAGGCGACAGGGGGTACTATGGCTACACCTTC.

The CDR3 DNA reads as TGTGCCATCAGTACAGGGGGCATGGAGCAGTACTTC. Amino acid sequence: CAISTGGMEQYF. This sequence joins TRBV10-3 and TRBJ2-7; 9 nucleotides align to TRBD1. Germline CDR1 is ENHRY and CDR2 is SYGVKD. CDR3 length: 12 residues. The V segment lost 5 bases and the J segment 7 bases; nucleotides outside the gene matches: 3.

This chain's CDR3 is CASSMMVAPRGVGEQYF. CDR3 DNA: TGTGCCAGTAGTATGATGGTAGCTCCCAGGGGTGTGGGCGAGCAGTACTTC. V and J are TRBV19 and TRBJ2-7; D is perhaps TRBD1 (6 bases). The CDR3 runs 17 residues. In germline, CDR1 is LNHDA, CDR2 SQIVND (reference sequence). The V end was cut by 3 bases, the J end by 6 bases, with 24 bases between.

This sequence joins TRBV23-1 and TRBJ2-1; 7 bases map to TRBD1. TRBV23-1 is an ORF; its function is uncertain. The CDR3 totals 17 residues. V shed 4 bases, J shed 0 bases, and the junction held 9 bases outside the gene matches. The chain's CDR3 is CASSLTKGAYSYNEQFF. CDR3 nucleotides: TGCGCCAGCAGTCTCACTAAGGGGGCATACTCCTACAATGAGCAGTTCTTC.

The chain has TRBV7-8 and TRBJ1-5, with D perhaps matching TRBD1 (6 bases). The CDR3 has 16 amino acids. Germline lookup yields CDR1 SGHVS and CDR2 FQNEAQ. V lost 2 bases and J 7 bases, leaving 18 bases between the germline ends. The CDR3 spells CASSLRGRQGLQPQHF. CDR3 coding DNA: TGTGCCAGCAGCTTAAGGGGCCGCCAGGGGTTGCAGCCCCAGCATTTT.

CDR3 coding DNA: TGTGCCATCAGTGGATCTACAGGGACTGGGGCCAACGTCCTGACTTTC. It translates to CAISGSTGTGANVLTF. The V gene is TRBV10-3, the J gene TRBJ2-6, with a weak D call TRBD1 (6 bases). The CDR3 consists of 16 residues. V was trimmed by 4 bases and J by 2 bases, leaving 12 bases between them. Germline values: CDR1 ENHRY, CDR2 SYGVKD.

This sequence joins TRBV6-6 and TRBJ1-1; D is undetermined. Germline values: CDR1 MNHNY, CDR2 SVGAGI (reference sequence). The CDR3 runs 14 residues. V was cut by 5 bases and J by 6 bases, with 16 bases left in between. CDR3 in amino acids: CASSPPTGSPEAFF. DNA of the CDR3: TGTGCCAGCAGTCCCCCCACGGGGAGTCCTGAAGCTTTCTTT.

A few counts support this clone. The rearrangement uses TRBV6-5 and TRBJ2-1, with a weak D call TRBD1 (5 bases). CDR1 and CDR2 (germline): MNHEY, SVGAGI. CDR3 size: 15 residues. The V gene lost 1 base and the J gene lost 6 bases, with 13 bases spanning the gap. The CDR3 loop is CASSYWWGPGNEQFF. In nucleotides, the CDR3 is TGTGCCAGCAGTTACTGGTGGGGCCCGGGCAATGAGCAGTTCTTC.

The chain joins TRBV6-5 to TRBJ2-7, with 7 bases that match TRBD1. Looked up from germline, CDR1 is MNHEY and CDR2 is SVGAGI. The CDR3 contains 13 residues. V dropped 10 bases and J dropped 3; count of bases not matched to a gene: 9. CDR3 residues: CATLTGTVYEQYF. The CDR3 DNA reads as TGTGCCACACTTACCGGGACAGTCTACGAGCAGTACTTC.

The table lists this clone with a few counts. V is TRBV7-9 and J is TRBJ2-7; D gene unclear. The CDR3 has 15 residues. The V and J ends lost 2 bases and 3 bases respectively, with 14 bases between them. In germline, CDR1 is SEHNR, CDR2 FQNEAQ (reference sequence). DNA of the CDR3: TGTGCCAGCAGCTTATCGATTGGCATAAACTACGAGCAGTACTTC. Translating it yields CASSLSIGINYEQYF.

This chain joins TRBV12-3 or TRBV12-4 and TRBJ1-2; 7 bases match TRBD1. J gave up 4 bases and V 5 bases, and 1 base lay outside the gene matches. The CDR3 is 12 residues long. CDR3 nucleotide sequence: TGTGCCAGCAGTACAGGGGTCTATGGCTACACCTTC. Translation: CASSTGVYGYTF.

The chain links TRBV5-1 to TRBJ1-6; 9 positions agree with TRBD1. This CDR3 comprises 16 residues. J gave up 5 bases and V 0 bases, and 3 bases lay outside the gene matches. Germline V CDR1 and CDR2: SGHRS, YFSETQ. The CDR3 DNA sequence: TGCGCCAGCAGCTTGGAACAGGGGGCAAATAATTCACCCCTCCACTTT. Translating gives CASSLEQGANNSPLHF.

The CDR3 loop reads CASSYLSYEQYF. As DNA, the CDR3 is TGTGCCAGCAGCTACCTCTCCTACGAGCAGTACTTC. V usage is TRBV27 and J usage is TRBJ2-7; no clear D. Germline CDR1 reads MNHEY; CDR2 reads SMNVEV (reference sequence). The CDR3 runs to 12 residues. V dropped 6 bases and J dropped 0 bases, with 6 bases sitting between them.

The CDR3 nucleotides read TGTGCCAGCAGCTCCCCGGGACAGGGGAACACCGGGGAGCTGTTTTTT. Its translation: CASSSPGQGNTGELFF. The V gene is TRBV7-6, the J gene TRBJ2-2; 9 bases align to TRBD1. With 4 bases clipped from V and 1 base from J, the junction kept 4 bases outside the gene matches. The CDR3 totals 16 residues. The germline CDR1 and CDR2 sequences are SGHVS and FNYEAQ.

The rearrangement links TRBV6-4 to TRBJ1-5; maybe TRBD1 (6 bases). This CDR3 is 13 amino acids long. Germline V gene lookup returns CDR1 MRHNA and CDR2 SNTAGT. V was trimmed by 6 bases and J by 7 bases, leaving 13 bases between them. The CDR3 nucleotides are TGTGCCAGCAGGGGAACAGGGTACCAGCCCCAGCATTTT. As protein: CASRGTGYQPQHF.